One TCR beta chain is described in this entry. What it binds is unknown. TCR alpha and TCR beta cDNA libraries with sample barcodes and UMIs came from 5'RACE using constant-segment primers. MiXCR was run by TCRdb on the 5' RACE reads, yielding one entry per CDR3 protein. Of 250,000 to 300,000 distinct CDR3 sequences detected, about 16% appear once; the ten largest clones hold around 23%. The data originate from a study of T-cell memory formation after mild COVID-19. About the study: In these data, TCR clusters were largely donor specific.

There are 15 residues in the CDR3. Germline-derived CDR1 and CDR2 are SGHTA and FQGNSA. V dropped 1 base and J dropped 2 bases, with 10 bases sitting between them. Overall study findings and caveats: Some clones that responded turned up in pre-infection memory, which suggests that cross-reactive memory joined in.

Sequenced material: PBMCs or a T cell subset sorted from them (not recorded which). The origin of this receptor is a man younger than 35 who had mild COVID-19 (a few samples of this study predate the infection). Cell type and time point are not known. The chain joins TRBV7-2 to TRBJ2-3; D not resolved. CDR3 nucleotides: TGTGCCAGCAGCTTAGGGGCCTACATCACAGATACGCAGTATTTT. Protein sequence: CASSLGAYITDTQYF.